The rows below give T cell receptor beta chains drawn from one sample of a study of shared clonotypes between healthy human individuals. Clones were sequenced by immunoSEQ multiplex PCR, and TCRdb holds only the in-frame ones, with some missing. The sample has approximately 840,000 clones, about 96% seen once. The specimen was naive CD8+ T cells sorted from blood. The receptors were gathered from a young man in good health. Both conserved end residues are part of each CDR3. The listing skips clone size in some rows; elsewhere it reads once, few, many or a size class.

V,size,CDR3
TRBV10-2,-,CASSDSGQPYNEQFF
TRBV5-1,-,CASNYGNEQFF
TRBV5-1,-,CASSLAGPFYEQFF
TRBV27,once,CASSRIRQGAYEQFF
TRBV28,-,CASKTTSGGLSNQPQHF
TRBV7-6,-,CASSLASGEGVHEQYF
TRBV18,-,CASSPEGISSYEQYF
TRBV28,-,CASSYLSVRTDTQYF
TRBV11-3,-,CASSSEGQQETQYF
TRBV7-8,once,CASRGGGGSGNEQFF
TRBV7-6,-,CASSPGLGSGANVLTF
TRBV27,-,CASGGSNEKLFF
TRBV5-5,-,CASSPDRVTFF
TRBV7-6,-,CASSLASGDDTEAFF
TRBV29-1,once,CSVLFTGTETYEQYF
TRBV19,-,CASRPGLAGGPIQQYF
TRBV2,-,CARSENSNTNTGELFF
TRBV7-6,-,CASSSGDSEQFF
TRBV7-8,-,CASSLAPYNEQFF
TRBV28,-,CASRPTSGNNEQFF
TRBV2,once,CASGDRLNTGELFF
TRBV7-7,-,CASSSGLPPANEQFF
TRBV11-3,-,CASSLGQFYEQYF